The 32 T cell receptor beta chains in this list originate from one sample, sequenced in a study of cytomegalovirus exposure and HLA in healthy donors. It was with 60 Vbeta and 13 Jbeta primers that the PCR ran. The assay was immunoSEQ multiplex PCR, and TCRdb's table has in-frame clones only and misses some. The table has roughly 150,000 clones, about 75% seen once. Sequencing was done on a sample of PBMCs. The receptors were gathered from a female donor in good health and CMV-seronegative.

The V gene is TRBV7-8, the J gene TRBJ1-2; D may be TRBD1 (5 bases). This CDR3 contains 15 residues. Deletions cut 4 bases from V and 1 base from J, with 13 bases between. The germline CDR1 and CDR2 sequences are SGHVS and FQNEAQ. The CDR3 reads CASSSAQTVNYGYTF. The CDR3 nucleotides read TGTGCCAGCAGCTCAGCCCAGACAGTTAACTATGGCTACACCTTC.

This chain links TRBV28 with TRBJ2-1; 8 bases line up with TRBD2. The J segment lost 6 bases and the V segment lost 3 bases, leaving 10 bases of the junction unmatched. Germline V CDR1 and CDR2: MDHEN, SYDVKM. This CDR3 is 16 amino acids long. The CDR3 nucleotides read TGTGCCAGCAGTTTGATGGCTAGCGGGTTGAGCAATGAGCAGTTCTTC. It translates to CASSLMASGLSNEQFF.

In its sample, this clone was seen a few times. The chain is built from TRBV7-9 and TRBJ1-3; D not certain. The CDR3 loop spans 16 amino acids. V gave up 1 base and J gave up 3 bases, with 13 bases separating them. Per germline, CDR1 SEHNR and CDR2 FQNEAQ (reference sequence). The CDR3 nucleotides are TGTGCCAGCAGCTTAGGATTGCGGGGAAATGGAAACACCATATATTTT. Protein: CASSLGLRGNGNTIYF.

The chain recombines TRBV7-4 with TRBJ2-7; D gene unclear. Trimming pared 5 bases from V and 5 bases from J, leaving 10 bases between. Germline-derived CDR1 and CDR2 are SGHVT and SQSDAQ. The CDR3 consists of 12 residues. The CDR3 loop reads CASSASVHEQYF. The DNA for the CDR3 is TGTGCCAGCAGCGCCTCGGTGCACGAGCAGTACTTC.

The J gene is TRBJ1-2, the V gene TRBV4-3; 7 positions match TRBD1. The germline V gene encodes CDR1 LGHNA and CDR2 YSLEER. The V gene end was trimmed by 0 bases and the J gene end by 4 bases; junction bases not matched to a gene: 8. This CDR3 comprises 16 residues. This CDR3 reads CASSQDERGRGYGYTF. In nucleotides, the CDR3 is TGCGCCAGCAGCCAAGATGAGAGGGGGCGAGGCTATGGCTACACCTTC.

This chain connects TRBV2 to TRBJ1-6; no reliable D call. The germline V gene has CDR1 SNHLY and CDR2 FYNNEI. Trimming took 11 bases from V and 0 from J, leaving 11 bases between them. This CDR3 has 14 residues. In DNA, the CDR3 is TGTGCCGCAGTAGGGAGCTCCTATAATTCACCCCTCCACTTT. It codes for CAAVGSSYNSPLHF.

This clone was detected only a few times. The chain uses TRBV28 and TRBJ1-1; D ambiguous. Trimming removed 5 bases from V and 7 bases from J, with 14 bases in between. The CDR3 length is 13 residues. Germline V lookup: CDR1 MDHEN, CDR2 SYDVKM. As DNA, the CDR3 is TGTGCCAGCAGTCTCGGACTTCGGGGTGAAGCTTTCTTT. Protein sequence: CASSLGLRGEAFF.

The rearrangement uses TRBV27 and TRBJ1-1, with TRBD1 matching 10 bases. The CDR3 is made up of 14 amino acids. V shed 8 bases, J shed 4 bases, and the junction held 7 bases outside the gene matches. Germline CDR1 reads MNHEY; CDR2 reads SMNVEV (reference sequence). The CDR3 DNA reads TGTGCCAGCCTGGGACAGGGGACAATCACTGAAGCTTTCTTT. This sequence encodes CASLGQGTITEAFF.

The V gene is TRBV28, the J gene TRBJ2-7; possible D gene TRBD2, 6 bases. V gave up 11 bases and J gave up 7 bases, with 21 bases separating them. Germline V CDR1 and CDR2: MDHEN, SYDVKM. The length of the CDR3 is 13 residues. The CDR3 reads CASRGASEREQYF. DNA of the CDR3: TGTGCCTCGAGAGGGGCTAGCGAGAGGGAGCAGTACTTC.

The V and J genes are TRBV7-2 and TRBJ1-1; perhaps TRBD1 as D (5 bases). This CDR3 comprises 14 residues. Deletions cut 4 bases from V and 0 bases from J, with 9 bases between. The germline V gene encodes CDR1 SGHTA and CDR2 FQGNSA. CDR3 sequence reads: CASSSGLMNTEAFF. The CDR3, as DNA: TGTGCCAGCAGCTCGGGACTTATGAACACTGAAGCTTTCTTT.

V usage is TRBV5-1 and J usage is TRBJ2-1; TRBD1 is a possible D gene (5 bases). The V gene's germline CDR1 is SGHRS and CDR2 YFSETQ. The CDR3 loop spans 16 amino acids. V gave up 2 bases and J gave up 1 base, with 13 bases separating them. This CDR3 is CASSFGLDSSYNEQFF. For the CDR3, the DNA is TGCGCCAGCAGCTTCGGGTTAGACAGTTCCTACAATGAGCAGTTCTTC. Full variable domain (outside the CDR3, taken from reference TRBV5-1 and TRBJ2-1): KAGVTQTPRYLIKTRGQQVTLSCSPISGHRSVSWYQQTPGQGLQFLFEYFSETQRNKGNFPGRFSGRQFSNSRSEMNVSTLELGDSALYLCASSFGLDSSYNEQFFGPGTRLTVL.

Notes on this clone: An end of the junction differs from the germline gene, which may be a read error. The rearrangement joins TRBV6-1 to TRBJ2-5, with D uncertain. Germline CDR1 reads MNHNS; CDR2 reads SASEGT. The CDR3 runs 14 residues. CDR3 residues: CASSSAPIQEAQYF. The CDR3 coding sequence is TGTGCCAGCAGTTCCGCTCCCATCCAAGAGGCCCAGTACTTC.

The gene calls are TRBV11-3 and TRBJ2-1, with 13 bases identical to TRBD2. The CDR3 contains 15 residues. The trim removed 3 bases at V and 7 bases at J, leaving 3 bases unmatched. Per germline, CDR1 SGHNT and CDR2 YENEEA. CDR3 region: CASSFGTSGKNEQFF. As DNA, the CDR3 is TGTGCCAGCAGCTTCGGGACTAGCGGGAAAAATGAGCAGTTCTTC.

This chain links TRBV9 with TRBJ1-3, with D possibly matching TRBD1 (5 bases). The CDR3 is 15 amino acids. The germline V and J ends were trimmed by 4 bases and 0 bases, with 11 bases remaining between them. CDR1 is SGDLS and CDR2 is YYNGEE in the germline V gene. CDR3 in amino acids: CASSSGVRSGNTIYF. The CDR3 nucleotides are TGTGCCAGCAGCTCGGGGGTCCGCTCTGGAAACACCATATATTTT. The full variable domain, completed using reference TRBV9 and TRBJ1-3, is DSGVTQTPKHLITATGQRVTLRCSPRSGDLSVYWYQQSLDQGLQFLIQYYNGEERAKGNILERFSAQQFPDLHSELNLSSLELGDSALYFCASSSGVRSGNTIYFGEGSWLTVV.

This chain connects TRBV4-1 to TRBJ1-2; TRBD1 is a possible D gene (5 bases). The CDR3 totals 16 residues. Germline values: CDR1 MGHRA, CDR2 YSYEKL. Trimming removed 1 base from V and 3 bases from J, with 15 bases in between. Written as DNA, the CDR3 is TGCGCCAGCAGCCAAGGGGGGGACCGGGGGGACTATGGCTACACCTTC. Translation: CASSQGGDRGDYGYTF.

J is TRBJ2-3 and V is TRBV4-3; the D is unclear. Germline-derived CDR1 and CDR2 are LGHNA and YSLEER. The CDR3 is 14 amino acids. Trimming pared 4 bases from V and 2 bases from J, leaving 10 bases between. CDR3 DNA sequence: TGCGCCAGCAGCCTATCGGCGGACACAGATACGCAGTATTTT. Encoded protein: CASSLSADTDTQYF.

To note about this clone: Germline and junction disagree at one end, which may indicate a read error. CDR3 protein: CTSSPGNTQYF. For the CDR3, the DNA is TGTACCAGCAGCCCAGGGAATACGCAGTATTTT. The chain employs TRBV7-9 and TRBJ2-3; D possibly corresponds to TRBD1 (5 bases). Germline V lookup: CDR1 SEHNR, CDR2 FQNEAQ (reference sequence). The CDR3 extends over 11 amino acids.

The sample holds a few counts of this clone. This chain connects TRBV5-4 to TRBJ1-1; TRBD1 is a possible D gene (5 bases). The CDR3 totals 11 residues. The germline V gene encodes CDR1 SGHNT and CDR2 YYREEE (reference sequence). V lost 4 bases and J 7 bases, leaving 8 bases between the germline ends. The CDR3 region has the DNA TGTGCCAGCAGCCCCGACAGTGAAGCTTTCTTT. It encodes CASSPDSEAFF.

The V call is TRBV21-1, the J call TRBJ2-2; the D call of TRBD1 is as the table states it, not checked on the DNA. TRBV21-1 is a pseudogene. The CDR3 length is 17 residues. The CDR3 DNA reads TGTGCCAGCAGCAAAGGGGGACAGGGGGCTAACACCGGGGAGCTGTTTTTT. This sequence encodes CASSKGGQGANTGELFF.

About this clone itself: Other DNA sequences of this sample code for an identical CDR3. The gene calls are TRBV5-1 and TRBJ1-1, with D possibly matching TRBD1 (6 bases). CDR3 length: 14 amino acids. Trimming took 5 bases from V and 1 from J, leaving 12 bases between them. Germline values: CDR1 SGHRS, CDR2 YFSETQ. CDR3 sequence reads: CASSFNRENTEAFF. The CDR3 nucleotides read TGCGCCAGCAGTTTTAACAGGGAGAACACTGAAGCTTTCTTT.

Only a few counts were recorded for this clone. The chain has TRBV6-5 and TRBJ1-2; D unresolved. Germline loops: CDR1 MNHEY, CDR2 SVGAGI. The V end lost 0 bases, the J end lost 2 bases, and 4 bases lay between the germline ends. The CDR3 runs to 13 residues. Here the CDR3 reads CASSYSQNYGYTF. CDR3 sequence (DNA): TGTGCCAGCAGTTACTCCCAGAACTATGGCTACACCTTC.

The chain recombines TRBV6-1 with TRBJ1-5; D ambiguous. CDR1 MNHNS and CDR2 SASEGT come from the germline V gene. This CDR3 spans 12 amino acids. V lost 3 bases and J lost 7, with 7 bases in between. CDR3 amino acids: CASSEAGQPQHF. CDR3 sequence (DNA): TGTGCCAGCAGTGAGGCGGGACAGCCCCAGCATTTT.

This clone was counted only a few times. The chain uses TRBV19 and TRBJ2-7; 9 nucleotides align to TRBD1. Trimming cost V 4 bases and J 7 bases; bases outside gene matches: 8. Looked up from germline, CDR1 is LNHDA and CDR2 is SQIVND (reference sequence). The CDR3 is 14 amino acids. CDR3: CASSTSGTGREQYF. CDR3 coding DNA: TGTGCCAGTAGTACTTCCGGGACAGGGAGAGAGCAGTACTTC.

The chain combines TRBV11-2 with TRBJ1-1; D gene ambiguous. Germline-derived CDR1 and CDR2 are SGHAT and FQNNGV. The CDR3 loop spans 12 amino acids. Trimming stripped 4 bases from V and 9 bases from J, with 12 bases between. The CDR3 loop reads CASSSRGGKAFF. The CDR3 region has the DNA TGTGCCAGCAGCTCCCGGGGAGGGAAAGCTTTCTTT.

The CDR3 DNA is TGCGCCAGCAGCCCGTCGGGGAGATCCTATAGCAATCAGCCCCAGCATTTT. Translated, it gives CASSPSGRSYSNQPQHF. V usage is TRBV5-1 and J usage is TRBJ1-5; unclear D gene. The V end was cut by 4 bases, the J end by 0 bases, with 17 bases between. This CDR3 is built from 17 residues. Germline assignment: CDR1 SGHRS and CDR2 YFSETQ.

This clone was found a few times. The same CDR3 is also encoded by other DNA sequences in this sample. In nucleotides, the CDR3 is TGTGCCAGTAGTATGGACAGTAACTATGGCTACACCTTC. Translating gives CASSMDSNYGYTF. The genes are TRBV19 and TRBJ1-2, with D tentatively TRBD1 (6 bases). The germline V gene has CDR1 LNHDA and CDR2 SQIVND (reference sequence). The CDR3 has 13 amino acids. V gave up 3 bases and J gave up 1 base, with 6 bases separating them.

The chain carries TRBV18 and TRBJ2-2; tentative D call: TRBD1 (6 bases). V was shortened by 3 bases and J by 4 bases, with 12 bases between the two germline ends. The germline gives CDR1 KGHSH, CDR2 LQKENI. This CDR3 region has 15 residues. CDR3 protein: CASSPPGQPTGELFF. The CDR3, as DNA: TGTGCCAGCTCACCCCCGGGACAACCCACCGGGGAGCTGTTTTTT.

This clone was detected only once. In DNA, the CDR3 is TGTGCCATCAGTGAGTCAGGAGGGGACAGTGAGCAGTTCTTC. It encodes CAISESGGDSEQFF. V is TRBV10-3 and J is TRBJ2-1; D might be TRBD1 (7 bases). V lost 0 bases, J lost 9 bases, and 12 bases lay in between. This CDR3 spans 14 amino acids. Germline V gene data show CDR1 as ENHRY and CDR2 as SYGVKD.

The chain combines TRBV5-1 with TRBJ2-5; 9 bases agree with TRBD2. The ends lost 4 bases at V and 4 bases at J; junction bases unmatched: 5. Germline loops: CDR1 SGHRS, CDR2 YFSETQ. The CDR3 runs to 14 residues. The CDR3 DNA sequence: TGCGCCAGCAGCCAAGGGACTAGCTCAGAGACCCAGTACTTC. Its protein product is CASSQGTSSETQYF.

This clone was recorded a few times. The chain recombines TRBV5-4 with TRBJ1-1, with 7 bases lining up with TRBD1. V lost 4 bases and J lost 6; bases outside the gene matches: 6. The CDR3 totals 13 residues. Germline CDR1 SGHNT, CDR2 YYREEE (reference sequence). The CDR3 DNA reads as TGTGCCAGCAGCCGGGACAGTCTGTCTGAAGCTTTCTTT. It translates to CASSRDSLSEAFF.

This clone was counted between two and nine times. The rearrangement links TRBV27 to TRBJ2-7; tentatively, D is TRBD1 (6 bases). Trimming took 4 bases from V and 5 from J, leaving 12 bases between them. The CDR3 loop spans 13 amino acids. Germline V gene sequence: CDR1 MNHEY, CDR2 SMNVEV (reference sequence). CDR3 bases: TGTGCCAGCAGTTCACGCAGGGGACACGAGCAGTACTTC. Amino acids: CASSSRRGHEQYF.

This rearrangement joins TRBV7-2 to TRBJ2-1; 8 bases are shared with TRBD2. The length of the CDR3 is 18 residues. CDR1 and CDR2 (germline): SGHTA, FQGNSA. V shed 4 bases and J 3 bases; nucleotides not matched to a gene: 14. The CDR3 reads CASSSPVTLAAIYNEQFF. DNA for the CDR3: TGTGCCAGCAGCTCTCCGGTGACACTAGCGGCCATCTACAATGAGCAGTTCTTC. The full variable domain, in which reference TRBV7-2 and TRBJ2-1 provide the parts outside the CDR3, is GAGVSQSPSNKVTEKGKDVELRCDPISGHTALYWYRQSLGQGLEFLIYFQGNSAPDKSGLPSDRFSAERTGGSVSTLTIQRTQQEDSAVYLCASSSPVTLAAIYNEQFFGPGTRLTVL.